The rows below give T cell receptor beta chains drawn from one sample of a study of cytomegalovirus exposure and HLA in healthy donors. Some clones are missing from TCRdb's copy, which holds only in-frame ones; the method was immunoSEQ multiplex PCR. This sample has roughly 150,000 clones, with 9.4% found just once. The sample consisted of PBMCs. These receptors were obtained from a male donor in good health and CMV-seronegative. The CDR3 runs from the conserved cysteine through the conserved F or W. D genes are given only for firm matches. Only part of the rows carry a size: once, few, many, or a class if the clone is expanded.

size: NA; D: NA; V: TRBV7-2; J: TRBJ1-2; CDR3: CASSFSGFYGYTF; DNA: TGTGCCAGCAGCTTCTCAGGGTTCTATGGCTACACCTTC
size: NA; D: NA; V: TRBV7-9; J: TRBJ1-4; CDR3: CASSWGGADNEKLFF; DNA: TGTGCCAGCAGCTGGGGGGGGGCCGATAATGAAAAACTGTTTTTT
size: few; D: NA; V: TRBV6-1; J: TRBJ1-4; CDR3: CASSGRGTNEKLFF; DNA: TGTGCCAGCAGTGGCCGGGGAACTAATGAAAAGCTGTTTTTT
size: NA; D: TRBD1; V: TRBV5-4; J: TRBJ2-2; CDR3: CASSPDRGAGELFF; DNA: TGTGCCAGCAGCCCGGACAGGGGCGCCGGGGAGCTGTTTTTT
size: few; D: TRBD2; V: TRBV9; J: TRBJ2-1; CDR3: CASSVRRSGSLIEQFF; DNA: TGTGCCAGCAGCGTCAGGCGTAGCGGGAGTCTGATTGAGCAGTTCTTC
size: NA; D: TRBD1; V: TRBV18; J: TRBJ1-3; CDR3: CASSPKQGSGNTIYF; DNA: TGTGCCAGCTCACCAAAACAGGGGTCAGGAAACACCATATATTTT
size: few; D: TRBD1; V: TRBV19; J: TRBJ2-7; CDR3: CASSTGGASYEQYF; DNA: TGTGCCAGTAGTACAGGGGGCGCCTCCTACGAGCAGTACTTC
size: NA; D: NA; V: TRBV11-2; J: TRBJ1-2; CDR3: CASSQDRLYGYTF; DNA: TGTGCCAGCAGCCAAGACAGACTTTATGGCTACACCTTC
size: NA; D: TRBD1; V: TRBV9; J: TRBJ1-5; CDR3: CASSGGQGLSNQPQHF; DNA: TGTGCCAGCAGCGGCGGACAGGGGCTTAGCAATCAGCCCCAGCATTTT
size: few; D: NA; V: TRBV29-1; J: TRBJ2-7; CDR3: CSAEGVAYEQYF; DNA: TGCAGCGCCGAGGGGGTAGCCTACGAGCAGTACTTC
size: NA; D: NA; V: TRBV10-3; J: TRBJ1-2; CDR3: CAISESQGYGYTF; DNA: TGTGCCATCAGTGAGAGTCAGGGCTATGGCTACACCTTC
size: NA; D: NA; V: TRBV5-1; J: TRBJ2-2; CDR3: CASSLGFDAASGELFF; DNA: TGCGCCAGCAGCTTGGGGTTCGACGCGGCCTCAGGGGAGCTGTTTTTT
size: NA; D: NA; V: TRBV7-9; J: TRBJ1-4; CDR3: CASSSRTDLNEKLFF; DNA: TGTGCCAGCAGCTCAAGGACAGACCTTAATGAAAAACTGTTTTTT
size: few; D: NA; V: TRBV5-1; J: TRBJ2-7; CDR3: CASSWGVGYEQYF; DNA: TGCGCCAGCAGCTGGGGGGTAGGCTACGAGCAGTACTTC
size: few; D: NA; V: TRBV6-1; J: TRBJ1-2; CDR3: CASSEPGSGYGYTF; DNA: TGTGCCAGCAGTGAGCCGGGGTCCGGTTATGGCTACACCTTC
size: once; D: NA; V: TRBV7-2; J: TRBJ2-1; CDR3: CASSPQTGRSATGEQFF; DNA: TGTGCCAGCAGCCCACAAACAGGAAGATCAGCAACGGGTGAGCAGTTCTTC
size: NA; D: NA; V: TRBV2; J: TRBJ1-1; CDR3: CASRGTGNTEAFF; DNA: TGTGCCAGCAGGGGAACAGGGAACACTGAAGCTTTCTTT
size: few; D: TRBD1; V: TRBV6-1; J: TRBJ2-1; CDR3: CASSVPGQYYNEQFF; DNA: TGTGCCAGCAGTGTCCCGGGACAGTACTACAATGAGCAGTTCTTC
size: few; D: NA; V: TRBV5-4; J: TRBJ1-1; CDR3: CASHGQLMNTEAFF; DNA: TGTGCCAGCCACGGACAGCTCATGAACACTGAAGCTTTCTTT
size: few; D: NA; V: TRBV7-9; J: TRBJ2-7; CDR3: CASSSGPGLPLFEQYF; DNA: TGTGCCAGCAGCTCCGGACCGGGACTGCCCCTGTTCGAGCAGTACTTC
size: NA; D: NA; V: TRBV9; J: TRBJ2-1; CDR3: CASSVARMLSSYNEQFF; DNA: TGTGCCAGCAGCGTAGCTCGCATGCTGAGCTCCTACAATGAGCAGTTCTTC
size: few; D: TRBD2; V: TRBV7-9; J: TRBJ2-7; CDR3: CASSGTSGNDEQYF; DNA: TGTGCCAGCAGCGGAACTAGCGGGAACGACGAGCAGTACTTC